The rows below give T cell receptor beta chains drawn from one sample of a study of shared clonotypes between healthy human individuals. Sequenced by immunoSEQ multiplex PCR; TCRdb stores in-frame clones only, minus some. The repertoire consists of fewer than 2.5 million clones, with over 85% occurring once and the leading ten covering roughly 0.36%. The material sequenced was naive CD4+ T cells from PBMCs. These receptors were collected from a man younger than 35 in good health. Some clones in this sample may be carry-over from other donors' samples. Each CDR3 is given with its conserved first and last residue. D genes are given only for firm matches. The listing skips clone size in some rows; elsewhere it reads once, few, many or a size class.

v_gene	abundance	d_gene	j_gene	CDR3nt	CDR3aa
TRBV5-1	NA	NA	TRBJ2-1	TGCGCCAGCAGCTTGGCTGGCATTGTGGGCGATGAGCAGTTCTTC	CASSLAGIVGDEQFF
TRBV27	NA	NA	TRBJ1-2	TGTGCCAGCAGTTCAAATTACGGACAGCCCCGTAACTATGGCTACACCTTC	CASSSNYGQPRNYGYTF
TRBV7-9	NA	NA	TRBJ2-7	TGTGCCAGCAGCTCCTTCCAGGGGATCTACGAGCAGTACTTC	CASSSFQGIYEQYF
TRBV6-6	NA	TRBD2	TRBJ2-5	TGTGCCAGCAACGAGCGGGGGACCCAGTACTTC	CASNERGTQYF
TRBV5-1	once	TRBD1	TRBJ2-3	TGCGCCAGCAGCGAACCGGGACAGGGGACAGATACGCAGTATTTT	CASSEPGQGTDTQYF
TRBV19	NA	TRBD1	TRBJ1-1	TGTGCCAGTAGTAAAGGACAGGCTGGCACTGAAGCTTTCTTT	CASSKGQAGTEAFF
TRBV5-1	NA	NA	TRBJ1-2	TGCGCCAGCAGCTTGGGACCTGCAGGCGACTATGGCTACACCTTC	CASSLGPAGDYGYTF
TRBV6-6	NA	NA	TRBJ1-2	TGTGCCAGCAAAGACACCGTCTATGGCTACACCTTC	CASKDTVYGYTF
TRBV29-1	NA	TRBD1	TRBJ2-7	TGCAGCGGGACGGACAGGGGGCCCCCAAATTCGGTCATCAACGAGCAGTACTTC	CSGTDRGPPNSVINEQYF
TRBV5-1	NA	NA	TRBJ2-7	TGCGCCAGCAGCCGGGGTGGTTCTGAAATCTACGAGCAGTACTTC	CASSRGGSEIYEQYF
TRBV4-3	once	TRBD2	TRBJ2-1	TGCGCCAGCAGAAGGACTAGCGGGGCCTACAATGAGCAGTTCTTC	CASRRTSGAYNEQFF
TRBV4-1	NA	NA	TRBJ2-3	TGCGCCAGCAGCCAAGAAAACGCAGATACGCAGTATTTT	CASSQENADTQYF
TRBV7-3	NA	NA	TRBJ1-3	TGTGCCAGCAGCTTAAATCCTGGAAACACCATATATTTT	CASSLNPGNTIYF
TRBV6-8	NA	TRBD2	TRBJ2-1	TGTGCCAGCAGTCATAGAGCGGGAGAGGCCTACAATGAGCAGTTCTTC	CASSHRAGEAYNEQFF
TRBV30	NA	NA	TRBJ1-4	TGTGCCTGGAGCCCGGAGGGATGGGAAAAACTGTTTTTT	CAWSPEGWEKLFF
TRBV28	NA	TRBD1	TRBJ1-2	TGTGCCAGCAGTCAGGACAGGGGCTATGGCTACACCTTC	CASSQDRGYGYTF
TRBV12-5	once	NA	TRBJ1-5	TGTGCTAGTGGTTTGGGTCCAGGCAATCAGCCCCAGCATTTT	CASGLGPGNQPQHF
TRBV2	NA	NA	TRBJ1-2	TGTGCCAGCAGACCCCCCGGAGACTATGGCTACACCTTC	CASRPPGDYGYTF
TRBV25-1	NA	TRBD2	TRBJ2-1	TGTGCCAGCCGGGGGGAGGTTGGACTAGCTGACAATGAGCAGTTCTTC	CASRGEVGLADNEQFF
TRBV6-5	NA	NA	TRBJ1-1	TGTGCCAGCAGTTCGGGAACTGAAGCTTTCTTT	CASSSGTEAFF
TRBV9	NA	NA	TRBJ2-7	TGTGCCAGCAGCGTAGACAGCTACTACGAGCAGTACTTC	CASSVDSYYEQYF
TRBV6-5	NA	TRBD2	TRBJ2-7	TGTGCCAGCAGTCCGGCTGGGGGACTAACCTACGAGCAGTACTTC	CASSPAGGLTYEQYF
TRBV6-4	NA	TRBD1	TRBJ1-1	TGTGCCGGGCAGAGACAGGGAAGGTCCCCTGAAGCTTTCTTT	CAGQRQGRSPEAFF
TRBV9	NA	TRBD1	TRBJ2-2	TGTGCCAGCAGCGGCCGGGACAGTAACACCGGGGAGCTGTTTTTT	CASSGRDSNTGELFF
TRBV21-1	NA	NA	TRBJ2-1	TGTGCCAGCAGCAGGAGGAGACTAGCGGGAGTTACTGAGCAGTTCTTC	CASSRRRLAGVTEQFF
TRBV30	NA	NA	TRBJ1-2	TGTGCCTGGAGTCTTTGGGGGGTTAAGGACTATGGCTACACCTTC	CAWSLWGVKDYGYTF
TRBV4-3	NA	NA	TRBJ2-7	TGCGCCAGCAGCCAAGGGGATGCCTTCTCCTACGAGCAGTACTTC	CASSQGDAFSYEQYF
TRBV9	NA	NA	TRBJ2-1	TGTGCCAGCAGCCCCCCACCGGACAACGTATACAATGAGCAGTTCTTC	CASSPPPDNVYNEQFF
TRBV2	NA	NA	TRBJ1-1	TGTGCCAGCAGTGAAGCGACGTTTTCGAACACTGAAGCTTTCTTT	CASSEATFSNTEAFF
TRBV10-3	NA	TRBD1	TRBJ1-2	TGTGCCATCAGTCCCCGGGACAGCGAGCTCTATGGCTACACCTTC	CAISPRDSELYGYTF
TRBV5-1	NA	NA	TRBJ1-2	TGCGCCAGCAGCTTGGAGCAGGGAAGCTATGGCTACACCTTC	CASSLEQGSYGYTF
TRBV10-3	once	NA	TRBJ2-1	TGTGCCATCAGTTCTAGGACTAACAATGAGCAGTTCTTC	CAISSRTNNEQFF
TRBV7-2	NA	TRBD2	TRBJ2-5	TGTGCCAGCAGCCAAGGGCTAGCGGCACCCCAAGAGACCCAGTACTTC	CASSQGLAAPQETQYF
TRBV2	NA	NA	TRBJ2-7	TGTGCCAGCAGCTCACGTTCCCTTTACGAGCAGTACTTC	CASSSRSLYEQYF
TRBV27	NA	NA	TRBJ1-2	TGTGCCACCAAGGGGACTTTACAGGGAAGGAACTATGGCTACACCTTC	CATKGTLQGRNYGYTF
TRBV28	NA	TRBD1	TRBJ2-7	TGTGCCAGCAGCCCCCCCAGGGGGAATACCTACGAGCAGTACTTC	CASSPPRGNTYEQYF
TRBV28	NA	TRBD1	TRBJ1-2	TGTGCCAGCAGTCCCCCGGGGACAGATGCCCCCAAAGGCTATGGCTACACCTTC	CASSPPGTDAPKGYGYTF
TRBV27	NA	NA	TRBJ1-4	TGTGCCAGCAGCCTTACAGGGTCCGGTGAAAAACTGTTTTTT	CASSLTGSGEKLFF
TRBV28	few	TRBD2	TRBJ2-7	TGTGCCAGCAGTCCGGGAACTAGCGGGAGGACCGGGGGCGAGCAGTACTTC	CASSPGTSGRTGGEQYF
TRBV5-1	NA	TRBD1	TRBJ2-1	TGCGCCAGCAGCCTGGGTGCAGGGGGCTACAATGAGCAGTTCTTC	CASSLGAGGYNEQFF
TRBV25-1	few	NA	TRBJ1-1	TGTGCCAGCAGTGAATCCTCCCCCGGTACCGGGCGGAACACTGAAGCTTTCTTT	CASSESSPGTGRNTEAFF
TRBV5-4	NA	NA	TRBJ1-2	TGTGCCAGCAGCCCTCTCGGCGGAACCTATGGCTACACCTTC	CASSPLGGTYGYTF
TRBV7-2	NA	NA	TRBJ1-3	TGTGCCAGCAGCATGGGACCGAACTCTGGAAACACCATATATTTT	CASSMGPNSGNTIYF
TRBV4-1	NA	NA	TRBJ1-2	TGCGCCAGCAGAATGGATATAACAACTAACTATGGCTACACCTTC	CASRMDITTNYGYTF
TRBV6-5	NA	TRBD2	TRBJ2-5	TGTGCCAGCAGTCGGGGACTAGCGGAACAAGAGACCCAGTACTTC	CASSRGLAEQETQYF
TRBV5-1	NA	TRBD2	TRBJ2-3	TGCGCCAGCAGCGCATCCAGCGGGAGAGGAGATACGCAGTATTTT	CASSASSGRGDTQYF
TRBV11-1	NA	NA	TRBJ2-5	TGTGCCAGCAGCCCATCCGGGGCGTTGCGAGAGACCCAGTACTTC	CASSPSGALRETQYF
TRBV18	NA	TRBD2	TRBJ2-1	TGTGCCAGCTCACCCAGAGGACTAGGGCAGTTCTTC	CASSPRGLGQFF
TRBV5-4	NA	NA	TRBJ2-3	TGTGCCAGCAGGTTACTCCTGGGGGCCGCCGATACGCAGTATTTT	CASRLLLGAADTQYF
TRBV7-9	NA	NA	TRBJ1-1	TGTGCCAGCTTAACTCTCGGAATGAACACTGAAGCTTTCTTT	CASLTLGMNTEAFF
TRBV27	NA	NA	TRBJ2-1	TGTGCCAGCAGTTTATCGCAGGTCTCGAGAAGATCCTACAATGAGCAGTTCTTC	CASSLSQVSRRSYNEQFF
TRBV11-3	NA	TRBD1	TRBJ1-1	TGTGCCAGCAGCTCAAGACAGGGGGCGGTTGAAGCTTTCTTT	CASSSRQGAVEAFF
TRBV5-4	NA	NA	TRBJ2-7	TGTGCCAGCAGCTTGGTCGGTCAGAGCTCCTACGAGCAGTACTTC	CASSLVGQSSYEQYF